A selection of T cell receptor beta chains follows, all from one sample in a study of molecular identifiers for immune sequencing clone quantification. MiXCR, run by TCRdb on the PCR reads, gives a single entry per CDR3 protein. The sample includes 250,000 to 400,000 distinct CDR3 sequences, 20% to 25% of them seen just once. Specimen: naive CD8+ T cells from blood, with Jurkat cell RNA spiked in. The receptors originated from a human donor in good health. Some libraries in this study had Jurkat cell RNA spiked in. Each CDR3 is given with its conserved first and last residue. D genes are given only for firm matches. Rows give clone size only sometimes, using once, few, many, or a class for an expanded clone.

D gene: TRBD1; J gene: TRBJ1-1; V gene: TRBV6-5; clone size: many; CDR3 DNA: TGTGCCAGCAGCCACTCCGGGACAGGGAACACTGAAGCTTTCTTT; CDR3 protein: CASSHSGTGNTEAFF
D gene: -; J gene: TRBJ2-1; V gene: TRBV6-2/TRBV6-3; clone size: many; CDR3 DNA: TGTGCCAGCAGTTACGAGGACAACCCGTTCTTC; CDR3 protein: CASSYEDNPFF
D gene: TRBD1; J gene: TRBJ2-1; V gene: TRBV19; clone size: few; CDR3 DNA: TGTGCCAGTAGTCCGGGACAGGGGTGGAACTACAATGAGCAGTTCTTC; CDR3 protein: CASSPGQGWNYNEQFF
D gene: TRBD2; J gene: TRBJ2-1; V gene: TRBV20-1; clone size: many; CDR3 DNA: TGCAGTGCTCGACGATTGGCGGGAGAAGACAATGAGCAGTTCTTC; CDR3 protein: CSARRLAGEDNEQFF
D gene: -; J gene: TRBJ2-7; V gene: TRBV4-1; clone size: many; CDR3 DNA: TGCGCCAGCAGCCAAGATCATCTAGGGGGCTACGAGCAGTACTTC; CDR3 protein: CASSQDHLGGYEQYF
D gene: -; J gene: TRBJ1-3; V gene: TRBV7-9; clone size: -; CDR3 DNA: TGTGCCAGCAGCTCAGACCTGAACACCATATATTTT; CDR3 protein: CASSSDLNTIYF
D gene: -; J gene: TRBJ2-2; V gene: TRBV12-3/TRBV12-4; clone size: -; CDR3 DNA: TGTGCCAGCAGCCATAAGCCGAACACCGGGGAGCTGTTTTTT; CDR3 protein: CASSHKPNTGELFF
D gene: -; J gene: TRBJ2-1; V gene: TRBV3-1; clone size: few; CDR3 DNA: TGTGCCAGCAGCCCGACTAGTTTATACAATGAGCAGTTCTTC; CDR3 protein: CASSPTSLYNEQFF
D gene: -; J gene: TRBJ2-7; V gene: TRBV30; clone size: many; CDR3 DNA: TGTGCCTGGAGTGGACAGGATAGCTCCTACGAGCAGTACTTC; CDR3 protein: CAWSGQDSSYEQYF
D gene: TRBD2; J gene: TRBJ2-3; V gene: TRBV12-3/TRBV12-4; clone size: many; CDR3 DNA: TGTGCCAGCAGCCTAGAGGGGCTAGCGGGGGGGAAAACAGATACGCAGTATTTT; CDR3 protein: CASSLEGLAGGKTDTQYF
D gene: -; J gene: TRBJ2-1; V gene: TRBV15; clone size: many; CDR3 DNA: TGTGCCACCAGCAGAGATCGGGGTTTGGATGAGCAGTTCTTC; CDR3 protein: CATSRDRGLDEQFF
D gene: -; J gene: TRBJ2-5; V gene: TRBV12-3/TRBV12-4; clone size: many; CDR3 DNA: TGCGCCAGCAGCCTGGAGGAGACCCAGTACTTC; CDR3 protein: CASSLEETQYF
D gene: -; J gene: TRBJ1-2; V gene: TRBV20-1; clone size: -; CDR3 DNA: TGCAGTGCTAGGGGGGGACTGAAGTATGGCTACACCTTC; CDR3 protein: CSARGGLKYGYTF
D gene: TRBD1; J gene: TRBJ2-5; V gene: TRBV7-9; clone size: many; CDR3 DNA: TGTGCCAGCAGCTCCGACAGGGAGCAAGAGACCCAGTACTTC; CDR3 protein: CASSSDREQETQYF
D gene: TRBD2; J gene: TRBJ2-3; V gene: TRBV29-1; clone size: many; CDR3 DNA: TGCAGCGTTCCCACTAGCGGCAACACAGATACGCAGTATTTT; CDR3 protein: CSVPTSGNTDTQYF
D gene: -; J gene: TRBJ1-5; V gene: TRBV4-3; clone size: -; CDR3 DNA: TGCGCCAGCAGCCAAGCGAGGGCGGGTAATCAGCCCCAGCATTTT; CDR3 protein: CASSQARAGNQPQHF
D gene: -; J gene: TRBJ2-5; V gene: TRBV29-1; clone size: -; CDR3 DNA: TGCAGCGTTGAAGGGCAGGGGTGGGGGCCCCAAGAGACCCAGTACTTC; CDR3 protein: CSVEGQGWGPQETQYF
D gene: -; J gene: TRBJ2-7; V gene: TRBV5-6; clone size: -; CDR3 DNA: TGTGCCAGCAGCTTCGTAGGAACGTTCTACGAGCAGTACTTC; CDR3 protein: CASSFVGTFYEQYF
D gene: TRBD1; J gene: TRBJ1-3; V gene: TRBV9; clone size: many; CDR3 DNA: TGTGCCAGCAGCGTTATCGGGACAGGGGGCGGAAACACCATATATTTT; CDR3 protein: CASSVIGTGGGNTIYF
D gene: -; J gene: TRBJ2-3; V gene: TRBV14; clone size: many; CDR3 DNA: TGTGCCAGCAGCCAAGTAGTATCGAGCGGGGATACGCAGTATTTT; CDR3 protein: CASSQVVSSGDTQYF
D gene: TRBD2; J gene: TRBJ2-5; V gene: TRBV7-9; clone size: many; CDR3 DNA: TGTGCCAGCAGCTTATTAGCGGGGCGACAAGAGACCCAGTACTTC; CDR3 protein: CASSLLAGRQETQYF
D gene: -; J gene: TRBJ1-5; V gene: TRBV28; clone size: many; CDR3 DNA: TGTGCCAGCAGTTATACAGCTGCCTATAGCAATCAGCCCCAGCATTTT; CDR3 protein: CASSYTAAYSNQPQHF
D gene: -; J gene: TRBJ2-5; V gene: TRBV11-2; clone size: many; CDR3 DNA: TGTGCCAGCAGCCCGACCGGACCCCAAGAGACCCAGTACTTC; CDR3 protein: CASSPTGPQETQYF
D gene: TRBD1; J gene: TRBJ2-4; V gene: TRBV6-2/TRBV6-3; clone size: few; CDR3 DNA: TGTGCCAGCAGTTATATAGTTGGGACAGGGTGGATAGCCAAAAACATTCAGTACTTC; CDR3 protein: CASSYIVGTGWIAKNIQYF
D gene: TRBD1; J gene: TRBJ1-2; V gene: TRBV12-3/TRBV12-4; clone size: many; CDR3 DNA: TGTGCCAGCAGCTGGACAGGCCCCAACTATGGCTACACCTTC; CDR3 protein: CASSWTGPNYGYTF
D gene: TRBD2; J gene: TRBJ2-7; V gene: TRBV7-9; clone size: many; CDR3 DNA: TGTGCCAGCAGCTCAAGACTAGCGGGAGTCCACGAGCAGTACTTC; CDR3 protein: CASSSRLAGVHEQYF
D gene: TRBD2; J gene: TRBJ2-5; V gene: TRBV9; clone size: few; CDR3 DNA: TGTGCCAGCAGCGTCGGAGCGGGGATAGTGAACGGAGAGACCCAGTACTTC; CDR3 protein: CASSVGAGIVNGETQYF
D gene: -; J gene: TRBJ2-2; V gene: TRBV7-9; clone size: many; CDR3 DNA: TGTGCCAGCAGCTCACCCGGCCGCGGATTGAACACCGGGGAGCTGTTTTTT; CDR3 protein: CASSSPGRGLNTGELFF
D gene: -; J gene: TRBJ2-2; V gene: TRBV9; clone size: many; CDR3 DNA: TGTGCCAGCAGCCCCTCCTGGAGGGGGGAAAACACCGGGGAGCTGTTTTTT; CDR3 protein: CASSPSWRGENTGELFF
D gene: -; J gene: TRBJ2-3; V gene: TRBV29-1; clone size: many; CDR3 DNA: TGCAGCGTTGAAGCCACTAACGCAGATACGCAGTATTTT; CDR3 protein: CSVEATNADTQYF
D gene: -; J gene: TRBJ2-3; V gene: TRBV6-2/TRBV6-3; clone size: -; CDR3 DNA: TGTGCCAGCAGTTACTCGGACACCCCTGGCACAGATACGCAGTATTTT; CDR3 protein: CASSYSDTPGTDTQYF
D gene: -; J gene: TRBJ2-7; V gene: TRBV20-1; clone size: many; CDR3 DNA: TGCAGTGCTAGCGAGGGGGTCTACGAGCAGTACTTC; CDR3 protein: CSASEGVYEQYF
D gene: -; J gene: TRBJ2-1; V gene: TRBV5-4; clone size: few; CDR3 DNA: TGTGCCAGCAGCTCCTGGTTCGTTTCGGATGACAATGAGCAGTTCTTC; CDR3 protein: CASSSWFVSDDNEQFF
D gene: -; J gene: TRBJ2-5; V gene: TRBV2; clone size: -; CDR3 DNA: TGTGCCAGCAGTGAAGACCCACGGGAGACCCAGTACTTC; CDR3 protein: CASSEDPRETQYF
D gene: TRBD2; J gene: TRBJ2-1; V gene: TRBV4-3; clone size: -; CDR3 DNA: TGCGCCAGCAGCCAAGATCACGTAGCGGGGTCCTACAATGAGCAGTTCTTC; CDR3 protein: CASSQDHVAGSYNEQFF
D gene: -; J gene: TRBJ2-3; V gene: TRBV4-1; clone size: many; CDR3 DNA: TGCGCCAGCAGCTACCAACGCCTAGTCACCGGCACAGATACGCAGTATTTT; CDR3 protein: CASSYQRLVTGTDTQYF
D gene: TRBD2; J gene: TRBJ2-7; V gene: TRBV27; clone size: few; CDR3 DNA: TGTGCCAGCAGCCTACTGGGGGGACTAGCGGGGGGATACGAGCAGTACTTC; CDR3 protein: CASSLLGGLAGGYEQYF
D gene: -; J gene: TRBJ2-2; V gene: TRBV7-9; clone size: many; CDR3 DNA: TGTGCCAGCAGCTGGGGGTCTGAGGAGCTGTTTTTT; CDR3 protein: CASSWGSEELFF
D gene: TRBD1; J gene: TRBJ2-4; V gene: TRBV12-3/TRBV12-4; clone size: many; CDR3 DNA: TGTGCCAGCAGTTTAGCCCTGACAGGGGCCAAAAACATTCAGTACTTC; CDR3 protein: CASSLALTGAKNIQYF
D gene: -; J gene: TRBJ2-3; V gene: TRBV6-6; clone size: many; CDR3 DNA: TGTGCCAGCACCGGGTTGAAGCGCACAGATACGCAGTATTTT; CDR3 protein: CASTGLKRTDTQYF
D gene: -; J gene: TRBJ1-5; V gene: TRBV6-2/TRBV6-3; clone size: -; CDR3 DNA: TGTGCCAGCAGTTACTCGACAGCCAGTAGTTCGTGGTCCCAGCATTTT; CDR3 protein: CASSYSTASSSWSQHF
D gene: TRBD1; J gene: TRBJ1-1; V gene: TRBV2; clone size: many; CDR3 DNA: TGTGCCAGCAGTGAAGTAGGGGGCCCTGAAGCTTTCTTT; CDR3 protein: CASSEVGGPEAFF